This record covers a single TCR beta chain. Its antigen is undetermined. Repertoires were generated with immunoSEQ multiplex PCR, while TCRdb's copy carries only in-frame clones and drops some. The data contain just under 45,000 clones, more than 75% of them seen just once; the ten biggest clones take up about 14%. The record originates from a study of PD-L1 blockade in urothelial cancer. For the study at large: Analysis of blood occurred 3 weeks (second dose) and 6 weeks after treatment start. Blood-derived samples held a median approximately 140,000 T cells. Overall study findings and caveats: A below-median TCR clonality in blood before treatment predicted better survival.

The germline V gene encodes CDR1 SGDLS and CDR2 YYNGEE. Germline trimming cut 4 bases from V and 4 bases from J; bases unmatched to any gene: 14. CDR3 length: 17 residues. Patient disease was locally advanced or metastatic urothelial carcinoma. The specimen was PBMCs, collected around atezolizumab (anti-PD-L1) treatment. The receptor comes from a woman aged 60-70 years with urothelial cancer. The chain couples TRBV9 to TRBJ2-5, with 9 bases identical to TRBD2. The CDR3 sequence is CASSPLLGRGGVETQYF. The DNA for the CDR3 is TGTGCCAGCAGCCCCCTCCTGGGGCGGGGGGGTGTAGAGACCCAGTACTTC.